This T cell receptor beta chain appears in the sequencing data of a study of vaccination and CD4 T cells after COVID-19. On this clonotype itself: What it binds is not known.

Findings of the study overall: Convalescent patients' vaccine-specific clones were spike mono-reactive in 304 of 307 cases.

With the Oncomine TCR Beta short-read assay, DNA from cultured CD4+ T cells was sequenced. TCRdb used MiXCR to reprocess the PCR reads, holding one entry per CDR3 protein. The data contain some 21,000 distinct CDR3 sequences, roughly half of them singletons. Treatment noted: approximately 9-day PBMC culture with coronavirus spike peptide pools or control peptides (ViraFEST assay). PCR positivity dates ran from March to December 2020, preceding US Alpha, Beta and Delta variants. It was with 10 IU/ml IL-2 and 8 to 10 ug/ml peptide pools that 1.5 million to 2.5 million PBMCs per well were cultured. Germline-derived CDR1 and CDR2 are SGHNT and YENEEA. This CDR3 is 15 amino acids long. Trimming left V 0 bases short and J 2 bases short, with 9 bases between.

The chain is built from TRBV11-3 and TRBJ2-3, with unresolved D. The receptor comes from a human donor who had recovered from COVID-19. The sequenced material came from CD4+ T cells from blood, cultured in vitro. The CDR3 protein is CASSLDEEPTDTQYF. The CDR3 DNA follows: TGTGCCAGCAGCTTAGACGAGGAGCCCACAGATACGCAGTATTTT.